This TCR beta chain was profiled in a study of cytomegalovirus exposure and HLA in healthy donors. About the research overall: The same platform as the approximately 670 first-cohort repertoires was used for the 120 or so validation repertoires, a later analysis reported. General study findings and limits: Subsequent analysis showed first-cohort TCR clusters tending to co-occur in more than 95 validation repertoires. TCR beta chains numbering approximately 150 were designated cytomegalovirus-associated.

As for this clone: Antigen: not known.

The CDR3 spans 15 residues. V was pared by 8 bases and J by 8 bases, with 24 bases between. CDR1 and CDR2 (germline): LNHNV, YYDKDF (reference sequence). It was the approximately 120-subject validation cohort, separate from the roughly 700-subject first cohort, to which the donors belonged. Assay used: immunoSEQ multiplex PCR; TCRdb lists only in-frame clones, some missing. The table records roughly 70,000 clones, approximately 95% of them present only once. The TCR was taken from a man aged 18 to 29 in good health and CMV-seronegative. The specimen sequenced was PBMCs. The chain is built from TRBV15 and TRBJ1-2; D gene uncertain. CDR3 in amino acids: CATAEGSAVMGGYTF. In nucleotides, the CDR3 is TGTGCCACCGCGGAGGGATCGGCAGTAATGGGAGGCTACACCTTC.